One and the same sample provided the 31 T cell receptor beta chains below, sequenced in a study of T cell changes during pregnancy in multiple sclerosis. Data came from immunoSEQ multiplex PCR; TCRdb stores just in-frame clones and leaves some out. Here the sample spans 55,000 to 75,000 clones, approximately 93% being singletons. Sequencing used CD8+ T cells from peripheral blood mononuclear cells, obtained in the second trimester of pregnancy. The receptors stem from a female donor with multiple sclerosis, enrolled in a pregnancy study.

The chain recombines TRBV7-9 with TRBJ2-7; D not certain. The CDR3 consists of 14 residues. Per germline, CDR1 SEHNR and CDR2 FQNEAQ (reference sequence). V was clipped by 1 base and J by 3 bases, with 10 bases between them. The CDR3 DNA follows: TGTGCCAGCAGCTTAGGCTTTTCCGGCTACGAGCAGTACTTC. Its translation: CASSLGFSGYEQYF.

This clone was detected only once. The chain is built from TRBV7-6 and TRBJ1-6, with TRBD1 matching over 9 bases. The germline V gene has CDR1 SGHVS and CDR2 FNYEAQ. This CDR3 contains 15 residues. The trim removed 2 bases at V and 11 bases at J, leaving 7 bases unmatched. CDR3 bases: TGTGCCAGCAGCTTATTAGGGGACAGGGAGGCACCCCTCCACTTT. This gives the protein CASSLLGDREAPLHF. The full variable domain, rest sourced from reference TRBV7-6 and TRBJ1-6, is GAGVSQSPRYKVTKRGQDVALRCDPISGHVSLYWYRQALGQGPEFLTYFNYEAQQDKSGLPNDRFSAERPEGSISTLTIQRTEQRDSAMYRCASSLLGDREAPLHFGNGTRLTVT.

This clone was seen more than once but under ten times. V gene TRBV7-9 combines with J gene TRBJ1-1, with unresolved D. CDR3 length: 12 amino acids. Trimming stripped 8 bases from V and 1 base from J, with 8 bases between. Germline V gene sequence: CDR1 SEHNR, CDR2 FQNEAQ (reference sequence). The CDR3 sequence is CASEGENTEAFF. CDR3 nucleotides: TGTGCCAGCGAGGGAGAGAACACTGAAGCTTTCTTT.

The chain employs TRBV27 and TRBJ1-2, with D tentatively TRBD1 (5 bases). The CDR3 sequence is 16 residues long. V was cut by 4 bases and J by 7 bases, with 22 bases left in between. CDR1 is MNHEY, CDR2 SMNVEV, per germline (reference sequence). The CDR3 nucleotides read TGTGCCAGCAGTTCACACCGGGACCGGGGGTGGCCTGGCTACACCTTC. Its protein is CASSSHRDRGWPGYTF.

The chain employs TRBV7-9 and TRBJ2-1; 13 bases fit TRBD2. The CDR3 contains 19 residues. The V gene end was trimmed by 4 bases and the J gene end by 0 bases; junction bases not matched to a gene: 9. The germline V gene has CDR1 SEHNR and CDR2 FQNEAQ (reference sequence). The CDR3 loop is CASSSGLAGVVSSYNEQFF. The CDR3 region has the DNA TGTGCCAGCAGCTCCGGACTAGCGGGAGTTGTGAGCTCCTACAATGAGCAGTTCTTC.

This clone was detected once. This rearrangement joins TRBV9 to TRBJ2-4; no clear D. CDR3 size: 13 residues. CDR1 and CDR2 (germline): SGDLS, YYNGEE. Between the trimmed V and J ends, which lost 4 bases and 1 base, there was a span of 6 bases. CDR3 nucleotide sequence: TGTGCCAGCAGCCCCGGGGCCAAAAACATTCAGTACTTC. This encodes CASSPGAKNIQYF.

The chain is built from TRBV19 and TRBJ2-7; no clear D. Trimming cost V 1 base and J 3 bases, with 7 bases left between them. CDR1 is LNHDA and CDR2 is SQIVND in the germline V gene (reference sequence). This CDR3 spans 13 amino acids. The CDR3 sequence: CASSIVPSYEQYF. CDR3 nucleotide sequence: TGTGCCAGTAGTATAGTGCCCAGCTACGAGCAGTACTTC.

The CDR3 sequence: CASSPLPTGENQPQHF. CDR3 nucleotides: TGTGCCAGCTCACCACTACCTACAGGGGAGAATCAGCCCCAGCATTTT. The rearrangement joins TRBV18 to TRBJ1-5; 7 bases agree with TRBD1. From germline, CDR1 is KGHSH and CDR2 LQKENI. After removal of 1 base from V and 4 bases from J, the junction contained 7 bases not matched to a gene. CDR3 size: 16 residues.

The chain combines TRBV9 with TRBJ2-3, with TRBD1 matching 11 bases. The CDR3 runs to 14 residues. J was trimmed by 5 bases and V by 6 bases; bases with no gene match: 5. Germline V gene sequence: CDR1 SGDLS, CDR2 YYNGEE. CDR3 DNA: TGTGCCAGCAAAGGACAGGGGGCGATAGATACGCAGTATTTT. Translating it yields CASKGQGAIDTQYF.

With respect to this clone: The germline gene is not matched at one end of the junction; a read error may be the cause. CDR3 protein: CASSEGGGQGF. CDR3 in DNA: TGTGCCAGCAGTGAAGGGGGAGGGCAGGGCTTC. The chain couples TRBV6-1 to TRBJ2-4; 7 bases agree with TRBD2. The CDR3 has 11 residues. Germline assignment: CDR1 MNHNS and CDR2 SASEGT.

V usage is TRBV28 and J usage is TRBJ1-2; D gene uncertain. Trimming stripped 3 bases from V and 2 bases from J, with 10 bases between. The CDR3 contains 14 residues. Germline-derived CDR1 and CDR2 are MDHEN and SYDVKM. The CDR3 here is CASSFQVFNYGYTF. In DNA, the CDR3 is TGTGCCAGCAGTTTCCAGGTCTTCAACTATGGCTACACCTTC.

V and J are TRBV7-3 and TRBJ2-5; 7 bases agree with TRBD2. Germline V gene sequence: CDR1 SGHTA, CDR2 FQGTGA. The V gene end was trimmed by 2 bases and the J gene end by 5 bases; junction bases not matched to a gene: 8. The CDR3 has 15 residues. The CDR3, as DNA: TGTGCCAGCAGCTTATGGGGGAGGGCCGGGGAGACCCAGTACTTC. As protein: CASSLWGRAGETQYF.

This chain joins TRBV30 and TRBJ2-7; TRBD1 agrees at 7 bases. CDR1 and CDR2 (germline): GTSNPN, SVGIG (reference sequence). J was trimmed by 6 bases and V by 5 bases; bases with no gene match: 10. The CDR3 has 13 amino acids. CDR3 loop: CAWLDRDLGEQYF. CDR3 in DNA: TGTGCCTGGTTAGACAGGGATCTTGGCGAGCAGTACTTC.

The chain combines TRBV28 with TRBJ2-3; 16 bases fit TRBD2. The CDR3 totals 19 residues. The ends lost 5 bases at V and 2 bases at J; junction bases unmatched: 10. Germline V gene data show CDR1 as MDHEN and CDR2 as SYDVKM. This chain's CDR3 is CASSPTGTSGREATDTQYF. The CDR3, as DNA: TGTGCCAGCAGTCCTACCGGGACTAGCGGGAGGGAAGCCACAGATACGCAGTATTTT.

CDR3 nucleotide sequence: TGTGCCAGCAGCCCTGAAACCCGGGACAGCCTCATCCCTTCTCCTAATCAGCCCCAGCATTTT. It specifies CASSPETRDSLIPSPNQPQHF. The chain couples TRBV12-1 to TRBJ1-5; the table calls TRBD1, which could not be checked here. TRBV12-1 is a pseudogene. This CDR3 is built from 21 residues.

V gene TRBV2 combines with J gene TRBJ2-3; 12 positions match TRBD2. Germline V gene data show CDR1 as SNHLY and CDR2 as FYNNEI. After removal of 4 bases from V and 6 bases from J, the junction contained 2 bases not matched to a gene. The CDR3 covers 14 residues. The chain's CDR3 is CASSGTSGTDTQYF. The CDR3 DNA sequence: TGTGCCAGCAGTGGGACTAGCGGGACTGATACGCAGTATTTT.

The CDR3: CASSAGTSGNQETQYF. DNA of the CDR3: TGTGCCAGCAGTGCGGGGACTAGCGGAAACCAAGAGACCCAGTACTTC. This sequence joins TRBV6-6 and TRBJ2-5, with TRBD2 identical over 11 bases. Losses at the gene ends were 5 bases for V and 0 bases for J; bases not matched to a gene: 5. CDR3 size: 16 residues. Germline V CDR1 and CDR2: MNHNY, SVGAGI (reference sequence).

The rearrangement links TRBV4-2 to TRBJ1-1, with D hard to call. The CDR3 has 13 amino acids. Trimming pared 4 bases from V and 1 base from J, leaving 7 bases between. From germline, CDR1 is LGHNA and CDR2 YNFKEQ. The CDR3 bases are TGTGCCAGCAGCCCAAACTCGAACACTGAAGCTTTCTTT. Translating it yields CASSPNSNTEAFF.

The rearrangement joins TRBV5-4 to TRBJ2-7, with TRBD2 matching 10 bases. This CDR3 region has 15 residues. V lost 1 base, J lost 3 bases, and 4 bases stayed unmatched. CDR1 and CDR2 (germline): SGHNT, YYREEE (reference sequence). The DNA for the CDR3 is TGTGCCAGCAGCTTGACTAGCGGGAACATCTACGAGCAGTACTTC. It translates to CASSLTSGNIYEQYF. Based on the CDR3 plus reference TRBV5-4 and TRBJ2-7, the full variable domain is ETGVTQSPTHLIKTRGQQVTLRCSSQSGHNTVSWYQQALGQGPQFIFQYYREEENGRGNFPPRFSGLQFPNYSSELNVNALELDDSALYLCASSLTSGNIYEQYFGPGTRLTVT.

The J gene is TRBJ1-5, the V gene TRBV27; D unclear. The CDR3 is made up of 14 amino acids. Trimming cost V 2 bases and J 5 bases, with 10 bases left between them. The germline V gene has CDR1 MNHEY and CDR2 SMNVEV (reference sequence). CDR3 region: CASSLGQAYQPQHF. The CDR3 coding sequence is TGTGCCAGCAGTTTAGGGCAGGCCTATCAGCCCCAGCATTTT.

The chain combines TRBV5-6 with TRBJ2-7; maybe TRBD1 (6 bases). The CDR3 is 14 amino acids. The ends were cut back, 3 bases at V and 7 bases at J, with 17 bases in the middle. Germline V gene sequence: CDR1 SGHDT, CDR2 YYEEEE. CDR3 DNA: TGTGCCAGCAGCTCAATACAGGGCGTCGATGAGCAGTACTTC. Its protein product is CASSSIQGVDEQYF.

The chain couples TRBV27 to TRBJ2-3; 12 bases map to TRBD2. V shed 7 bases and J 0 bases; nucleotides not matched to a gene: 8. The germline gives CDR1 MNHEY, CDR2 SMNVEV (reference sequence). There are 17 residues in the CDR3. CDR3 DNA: TGTGCCAGCACTAGCGGGAGGGTCTCAAAGAGCACAGATACGCAGTATTTT. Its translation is CASTSGRVSKSTDTQYF.

The CDR3 DNA sequence: TGCGCCAGCAGCTTGGGCAGTCGTGAAGCTTTCTTT. Its protein product is CASSLGSREAFF. The genes are TRBV5-1 and TRBJ1-1; unclear D gene. The V end lost 0 bases, the J end lost 7 bases, and 7 bases lay between the germline ends. The CDR3 extends over 12 amino acids. Looked up from germline, CDR1 is SGHRS and CDR2 is YFSETQ.

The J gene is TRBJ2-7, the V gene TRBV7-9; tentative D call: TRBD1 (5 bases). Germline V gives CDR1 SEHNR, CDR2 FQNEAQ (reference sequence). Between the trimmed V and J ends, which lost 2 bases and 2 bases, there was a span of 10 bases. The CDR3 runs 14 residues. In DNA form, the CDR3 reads TGTGCCAGCAGCTTAATCGACAGTACCTACGAGCAGTACTTC. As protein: CASSLIDSTYEQYF.

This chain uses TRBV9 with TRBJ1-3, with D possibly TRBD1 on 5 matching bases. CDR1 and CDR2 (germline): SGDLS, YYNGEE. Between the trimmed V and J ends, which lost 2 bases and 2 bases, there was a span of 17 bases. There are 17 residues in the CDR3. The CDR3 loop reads CASSVFKDPGAGNTIYF. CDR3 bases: TGTGCCAGCAGCGTTTTTAAAGACCCGGGGGCTGGAAACACCATATATTTT.

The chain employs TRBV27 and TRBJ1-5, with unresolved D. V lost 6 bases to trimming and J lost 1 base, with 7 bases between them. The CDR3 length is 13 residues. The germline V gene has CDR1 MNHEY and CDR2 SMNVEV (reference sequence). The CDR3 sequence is CASREGSNQPQHF. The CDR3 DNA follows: TGTGCCAGCAGAGAGGGCAGCAATCAGCCCCAGCATTTT.

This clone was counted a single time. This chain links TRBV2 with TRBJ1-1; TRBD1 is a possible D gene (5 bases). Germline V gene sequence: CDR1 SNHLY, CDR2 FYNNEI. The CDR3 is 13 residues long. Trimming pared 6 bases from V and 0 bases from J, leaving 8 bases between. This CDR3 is CASRDSMNTEAFF. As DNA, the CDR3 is TGTGCCAGCAGAGACAGCATGAACACTGAAGCTTTCTTT.

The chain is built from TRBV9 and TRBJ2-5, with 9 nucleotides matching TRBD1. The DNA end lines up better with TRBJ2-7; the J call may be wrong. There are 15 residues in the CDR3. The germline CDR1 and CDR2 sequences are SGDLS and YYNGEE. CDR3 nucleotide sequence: TGTGCCAGCAGCGTAGGGGTGGGACAGGGCTACGAGCAGTACTTC. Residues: CASSVGVGQGYEQYF.

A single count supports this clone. The CDR3 spells CASSQGLAGGGEQFF. DNA for the CDR3: TGCGCCAGCAGCCAGGGACTAGCGGGAGGAGGTGAGCAGTTCTTC. The genes are TRBV4-3 and TRBJ2-1, with TRBD2 identical over 15 bases. The CDR3 totals 15 residues. Trimming cost V 3 bases and J 9 bases; bases outside gene matches: 3. Germline V gene data show CDR1 as LGHNA and CDR2 as YSLEER.

CDR3 in DNA: TGTGCCAGCAGCCAAGAATTCTACAGGGTTAAAGCGGGAGGCTCAACTTCCCCAAATACGCAGTATTTT. This codes for CASSQEFYRVKAGGSTSPNTQYF. The chain couples TRBV14 to TRBJ2-3; 9 nucleotides align to TRBD2. From germline, CDR1 is SGHDN and CDR2 FVKESK. CDR3 length: 23 amino acids. The V segment lost 0 bases and the J segment 7 bases; nucleotides outside the gene matches: 29.

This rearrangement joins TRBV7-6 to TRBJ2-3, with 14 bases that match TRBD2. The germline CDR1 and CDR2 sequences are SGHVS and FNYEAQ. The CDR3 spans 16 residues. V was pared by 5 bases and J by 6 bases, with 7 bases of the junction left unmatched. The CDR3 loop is CASSARLAGGQDTQYF. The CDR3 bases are TGTGCCAGCAGCGCGCGACTAGCGGGAGGGCAGGATACGCAGTATTTT.